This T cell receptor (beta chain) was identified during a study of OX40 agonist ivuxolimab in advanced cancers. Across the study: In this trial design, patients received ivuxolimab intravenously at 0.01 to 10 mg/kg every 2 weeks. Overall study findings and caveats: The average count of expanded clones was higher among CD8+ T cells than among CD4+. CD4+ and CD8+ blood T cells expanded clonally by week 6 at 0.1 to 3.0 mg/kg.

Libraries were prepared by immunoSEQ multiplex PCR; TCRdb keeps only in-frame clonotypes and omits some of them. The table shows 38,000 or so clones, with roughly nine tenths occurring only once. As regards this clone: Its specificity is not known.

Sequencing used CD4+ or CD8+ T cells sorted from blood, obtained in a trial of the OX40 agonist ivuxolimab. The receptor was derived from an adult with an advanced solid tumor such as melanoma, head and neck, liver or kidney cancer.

This CDR3 reads CASSEEGSGLTDTQYF. CDR3 DNA: TGTGCCAGCAGCGAGGAGGGTAGCGGGCTCACAGATACGCAGTATTTT. The chain is built from TRBV9 and TRBJ2-3, with 7 bases fitting TRBD2. Germline-derived CDR1 and CDR2 are SGDLS and YYNGEE. The CDR3 consists of 16 residues. Losses at the gene ends were 3 bases for V and 2 bases for J; bases not matched to a gene: 9.